The next 23 T cell receptor beta chains were all read from a single sample in a study of beta chain features in type 1 diabetes. Every isolated RNA sample was fully reverse transcribed, so sequencing captured expressed TCRB transcripts. Profiling relied on immunoSEQ multiplex PCR, and the TCRdb table lists in-frame clones only, not all of them. The table records fewer than 650,000 clones, roughly 16% of them present only once. Material: naive CD4+ T cells from blood. These receptors were collected from a man younger than 35 in good health.

This clone appeared a few times. This CDR3 is CASSVSSRDLRTEAFF. The DNA for the CDR3 is TGTGCCAGCAGCGTCTCCAGCCGGGACTTGAGGACTGAAGCTTTCTTT. The chain employs TRBV9 and TRBJ1-1; D might be TRBD1 (5 bases). Deletions cut 2 bases from V and 5 bases from J, with 19 bases between. The CDR3 extends over 16 amino acids. CDR1 is SGDLS, CDR2 YYNGEE, per germline.

This clone came up once. The chain carries TRBV9 and TRBJ2-7, with D unresolved. Germline V gene lookup returns CDR1 SGDLS and CDR2 YYNGEE. V was clipped by 4 bases and J by 4 bases, with 15 bases between them. The CDR3 covers 14 residues. The CDR3 here is CASSRERAGYEQYF. In DNA form, the CDR3 reads TGTGCCAGCAGCAGAGAAAGGGCAGGATACGAGCAGTACTTC.

This clone occurred a few times. The chain links TRBV20-1 to TRBJ2-7; D unclear. Trimming shortened V by 7 bases and J by 0 bases, and 7 bases separated the two germline ends. Germline V gene lookup returns CDR1 DFQATT and CDR2 SNEGSKA (reference sequence). This CDR3 region has 11 residues. CDR3 nucleotides: TGCAGTGTGGGCCTCTCCTACGAGCAGTACTTC. Amino acid sequence: CSVGLSYEQYF.

The gene calls are TRBV7-2 and TRBJ1-1; D unclear. Looked up from germline, CDR1 is SGHTA and CDR2 is FQGNSA. The CDR3 has 12 residues. V dropped 0 bases and J dropped 11 bases, with 10 bases sitting between them. The CDR3 sequence: CASSLARRGAFF. The CDR3, as DNA: TGTGCCAGCAGCTTAGCCAGGCGAGGGGCTTTCTTT.

This clone was seen a handful of times. In DNA, the CDR3 is TGCAGCGTTGAAGGGACAGTCAATTACCAAGAGACCCAGTACTTC. Translating gives CSVEGTVNYQETQYF. The chain carries TRBV29-1 and TRBJ2-5, with D possibly TRBD1 on 6 matching bases. The CDR3 covers 15 residues. Germline loops: CDR1 SQVTM, CDR2 ANQGSEA. Trimming took off 1 base at V and 0 bases at J, with 12 bases between the two ends. Combining the CDR3 with reference TRBV29-1 and TRBJ2-5 gives the whole variable domain SAVISQKPSRDICQRGTSLTIQCQVDSQVTMMFWYRQQPGQSLTLIATANQGSEATYESGFVIDKFPISRPNLTFSTLTVSNMSPEDSSIYLCSVEGTVNYQETQYFGPGTRLLVL.

This clone occurred a few times. Only one base separates this from a far larger clonotype, so it likely reflects a read error. The V call is TRBV5-6, the J call TRBJ2-3; 9 bases align to TRBD1. The germline gives CDR1 SGHDT, CDR2 YYEEEE. V dropped 4 bases and J dropped 1; count of bases not matched to a gene: 1. CDR3 size: 14 residues. The CDR3: CASSRDRGTDTQYF. CDR3 in DNA: TGTGCCAGCAGCCGGGACAGGGGCACAGATACGCAGTATTTT.

This clone was seen only a few times. The chain uses TRBV19 and TRBJ1-5; D is undetermined. The V end was cut by 11 bases, the J end by 0 bases, with 11 bases between. The CDR3 has 13 residues. Germline loops: CDR1 LNHDA, CDR2 SQIVND (reference sequence). CDR3 in amino acids: CAAALISNQPQHF. The CDR3 DNA reads as TGTGCCGCCGCCCTTATTAGCAATCAGCCCCAGCATTTT. Full variable domain (missing parts from reference TRBV19 and TRBJ1-5): DGGITQSPKYLFRKEGQNVTLSCEQNLNHDAMYWYRQDPGQGLRLIYYSQIVNDFQKGDIAEGYSVSREKKESFPLTVTSAQKNPTAFYLCAAALISNQPQHFGDGTRLSIL.

As concerns this clone: The same CDR3 is also encoded by other DNA sequences in this sample. The CDR3 protein is CASSGTYGYTF. In DNA, the CDR3 is TGTGCCAGCAGCGGCACCTATGGCTACACCTTC. The genes are TRBV28 and TRBJ1-2, with unresolved D. Germline loops: CDR1 MDHEN, CDR2 SYDVKM. Trimming left V 6 bases short and J 4 bases short, with 6 bases between. The CDR3 has 11 amino acids.

The chain carries TRBV4-3 and TRBJ2-1, with a weak D call TRBD2 (7 bases). Trimming stripped 0 bases from V and 4 bases from J, with 13 bases between. The CDR3 loop spans 16 amino acids. Germline-derived CDR1 and CDR2 are LGHNA and YSLEER. Written as DNA, the CDR3 is TGCGCCAGCAGCCAAGATGGGGGGGCGCGATACAATGAGCAGTTCTTC. Residues: CASSQDGGARYNEQFF.

The rearrangement links TRBV5-1 to TRBJ1-1, with D maybe TRBD1 (5 bases). This CDR3 has 13 residues. V dropped 1 base and J dropped 10 bases, with 14 bases sitting between them. From germline, CDR1 is SGHRS and CDR2 YFSETQ. The CDR3 protein is CASSLSGKEGAFF. The CDR3 bases are TGCGCCAGCAGCTTGTCAGGGAAGGAGGGAGCTTTCTTT. The complete variable domain, with remaining parts taken from reference TRBV5-1 and TRBJ1-1, reads KAGVTQTPRYLIKTRGQQVTLSCSPISGHRSVSWYQQTPGQGLQFLFEYFSETQRNKGNFPGRFSGRQFSNSRSEMNVSTLELGDSALYLCASSLSGKEGAFFGQGTRLTVV.

Only a few counts were recorded for this clone. V and J are TRBV7-9 and TRBJ2-7; 10 nucleotides line up with TRBD1. The J segment lost 3 bases and the V segment lost 3 bases, leaving 2 bases of the junction unmatched. Germline V gives CDR1 SEHNR, CDR2 FQNEAQ (reference sequence). The CDR3 consists of 14 residues. CDR3 coding DNA: TGTGCCAGCAGCTTTGGGGACAGGGGCTACGAGCAGTACTTC. Protein sequence: CASSFGDRGYEQYF.

This clone was seen a handful of times. This chain connects TRBV28 to TRBJ2-4, with a possible D match to TRBD1 (6 bases). This CDR3 comprises 15 residues. Germline V lookup: CDR1 MDHEN, CDR2 SYDVKM. With 6 bases removed from V and 6 bases from J, the gap between germline ends came to 18 bases. CDR3 sequence: CASSSPWGLGNIQYF. The CDR3 DNA sequence: TGTGCCAGCAGCAGCCCGTGGGGGCTTGGAAACATTCAGTACTTC.

This clone has a handful of counts. This chain links TRBV5-4 with TRBJ2-1; the D gene could be TRBD1 or TRBD2 (5 bases each). The CDR3 totals 14 residues. Trimming pared 2 bases from V and 4 bases from J, leaving 10 bases between. In germline, CDR1 is SGHNT, CDR2 YYREEE (reference sequence). In DNA form, the CDR3 reads TGTGCCAGCAGCTTACCGGGACGGTACAATGAGCAGTTCTTC. It translates to CASSLPGRYNEQFF.

The genes are TRBV15 and TRBJ2-5; TRBD1 might be the D (6 bases). The DNA matches TRBJ2-7 better at its end, which makes the J call doubtful. Germline CDR1 LNHNV, CDR2 YYDKDF (reference sequence). This CDR3 is built from 14 residues. This chain's CDR3 is CATSRGQVPYEQYF. The CDR3 nucleotides are TGTGCCACCAGCAGAGGACAGGTACCCTACGAGCAGTACTTC.

This clone turned up a few times. This sequence joins TRBV7-3 and TRBJ2-7; D possibly matches TRBD1 or TRBD2 (6 bases each). Germline V lookup: CDR1 SGHTA, CDR2 FQGTGA. V was trimmed by 2 bases and J by 7 bases, leaving 18 bases between them. The CDR3 totals 15 residues. The CDR3 nucleotides read TGTGCCAGCAGCTTATTCGGGGGCGCGGAAGTTGAGCAGTACTTC. It yields the protein CASSLFGGAEVEQYF.

The V and J genes are TRBV11-1 and TRBJ2-3, with TRBD2 identical over 9 bases. CDR1 is SGHAT, CDR2 FQDESV, per germline (reference sequence). Losses at the gene ends were 5 bases for V and 4 bases for J; bases not matched to a gene: 4. This CDR3 is built from 14 residues. CDR3 region: CASSRSGRPDTQYF. The CDR3 DNA follows: TGTGCCAGCAGCCGCAGCGGGAGGCCAGATACGCAGTATTTT.

The V call is TRBV9, the J call TRBJ1-5; the match to TRBD1 covers 8 bases. V lost 1 base and J lost 6; bases outside the gene matches: 3. This CDR3 has 14 residues. Germline values: CDR1 SGDLS, CDR2 YYNGEE. This chain's CDR3 is CASSVRGQGQPQHF. The CDR3 coding sequence is TGTGCCAGCAGCGTACGAGGACAGGGTCAGCCCCAGCATTTT.

The gene calls are TRBV5-1 and TRBJ1-3, with D tentatively TRBD1 (6 bases). The V end was cut by 4 bases, the J end by 4 bases, with 12 bases between. The CDR3 length is 14 residues. Germline CDR1 SGHRS, CDR2 YFSETQ. CDR3 sequence (DNA): TGCGCCAGCAGCCTGCAGGGGATCGGAAACACCATATATTTT. It is translated as CASSLQGIGNTIYF.

This clone was seen only a few times. V usage is TRBV4-3 and J usage is TRBJ1-6, with 8 bases that match TRBD1. In germline, CDR1 is LGHNA, CDR2 YSLEER. The CDR3 is 14 amino acids. V lost 3 bases to trimming and J lost 7 bases; unmatched junction nucleotides: 2. For the CDR3, the DNA is TGCGCCAGCAGCCATACAGGGGGGAATTCACCCCTCCACTTT. Protein: CASSHTGGNSPLHF.

This clone showed up just a few times. At one end, the junction sequence differs from germline, possibly due to a read error. This chain uses TRBV20-1 with TRBJ2-3; D ambiguous. Germline CDR1 DFQATT, CDR2 SNEGSKA (reference sequence). This CDR3 is 8 amino acids long. The CDR3 reads CSAPGPSF. The DNA of the CDR3 is TGCAGTGCCCCAGGCCCCAGTTTT.

This clone was counted a few times. This chain uses TRBV15 with TRBJ1-3, with no clear D. Germline CDR1 LNHNV, CDR2 YYDKDF (reference sequence). CDR3 size: 15 residues. The V and J ends lost 0 bases and 1 base respectively, with 7 bases between them. This CDR3 reads CATSRDKGSGNTIYF. CDR3 sequence (DNA): TGTGCCACCAGCAGAGATAAAGGGTCTGGAAACACCATATATTTT.

This clone was detected only a few times. The V gene is TRBV7-2, the J gene TRBJ1-2, with a weak D call TRBD1 (6 bases). This CDR3 is built from 13 residues. Germline-derived CDR1 and CDR2 are SGHTA and FQGNSA. Trimming left V 5 bases short and J 7 bases short, with 14 bases between. This CDR3 is CASSPSGVIGYTF. The DNA for the CDR3 is TGTGCCAGCAGCCCCTCAGGGGTGATTGGCTACACCTTC.

This clone was seen a few times. V and J are TRBV28 and TRBJ2-1; D is possibly TRBD1 (6 bases). The V end was cut by 4 bases, the J end by 0 bases, with 25 bases between. The germline V gene encodes CDR1 MDHEN and CDR2 SYDVKM. The length of the CDR3 is 20 residues. The DNA of the CDR3 is TGTGCCAGCAGTTACACTGGGGCCTGGGACAAAACCGTCTCCTACAATGAGCAGTTCTTC. Residues: CASSYTGAWDKTVSYNEQFF. The full variable domain, with the rest looked up from reference TRBV28 and TRBJ2-1, is DVKVTQSSRYLVKRTGEKVFLECVQDMDHENMFWYRQDPGLGLRLIYFSYDVKMKEKGDIPEGYSVSREKKERFSLILESASTNQTSMYLCASSYTGAWDKTVSYNEQFFGPGTRLTVL.